The clone carrying this TCR beta chain has more than one count but fewer than ten. Profiling relied on immunoSEQ multiplex PCR, and the TCRdb table lists in-frame clones only, not all of them. Found here are about 320,000 clones, approximately 93% of them singletons; the top ten hold 5.7%. The sample originates from a study of brain T cells in children with intractable seizures. Sample time point: blood from clinic visit 5 months post-surgery; TSC patient then seizure free. Only cases whose brain tissue showed the highest T cell transcript signatures were sequenced. Germline V gives CDR1 LGHDT, CDR2 YNNKEL (reference sequence). V gave up 2 bases and J gave up 4 bases, with 17 bases separating them. CDR3 length: 16 residues.

The source is a boy less than two years old with tuberous sclerosis and intractable seizures. J is TRBJ2-5 and V is TRBV3-1 (or the pseudogene TRBV3-2), with a weak D call TRBD2 (6 bases). Here the sequenced sample was peripheral blood, taken 4 to 5 months after surgery. CDR3 in amino acids: CASSQNPGWRGETQYF. In DNA, the CDR3 is TGTGCCAGCAGCCAAAACCCGGGGTGGAGGGGAGAGACCCAGTACTTC.